This T cell receptor (beta chain) was observed in a study of Graves' ophthalmopathy and Graves' hyperthyroidism. General study findings and limits: Blood shared most expanded thyroid clonotypes above 0.001 frequency.

Diagnosis relied on clinical symptoms, serum thyroxine, TRAb, thyroid ultrasound and orbital computed tomography. Germline loops: CDR1 SGHTA, CDR2 FQGNSA. The CDR3 runs to 17 residues. Trimming took off 1 base at V and 3 bases at J, with 19 bases between the two ends. The authors amplified TCR beta CDR3 regions from RNA transcripts. HTBI primers were used in a first-round RT-PCR, which preceded a second-round multiplex PCR. TCRdb re-called the multiplex PCR reads with MiXCR, one entry per CDR3 protein. The sample lists 500,000 to 700,000 distinct CDR3 sequences, roughly 39% seen once, with about 4.2% in the top ten. Points on this clonotype: Its specificity is not known.

The chain recombines TRBV7-2 with TRBJ2-7; D perhaps matches TRBD2 (6 bases). The source of this sequence is an adult man with Graves' hyperthyroidism. Sequencing was carried out using peripheral blood or thyroid tissue (not recorded which). The CDR3 region is CASSLDGEDFAVYEQYF. CDR3 coding DNA: TGTGCCAGCAGCTTAGATGGGGAGGACTTCGCCGTCTACGAGCAGTACTTC.